The 25 T cell receptor beta chains reported below all come from one sample, sequenced in a study of blood T cell repertoires in COVID-19. Only in-frame clones appear in the TCRdb table, and some are missing; sequencing was by immunoSEQ multiplex PCR. The sample contains about 210,000 clones, about nine tenths of which appear only once. Material: peripheral blood. All receptors come from a man between 65 and 80 years old with acute or convalescent COVID-19.

J is TRBJ2-7 and V is TRBV18; TRBD2 matches at 7 bases. CDR3 size: 15 residues. CDR1 is KGHSH and CDR2 is LQKENI in the germline V gene. The V gene end was trimmed by 0 bases and the J gene end by 3 bases; junction bases not matched to a gene: 5. CDR3 bases: TGTGCCAGCTCACCACCGGGACTACGTCTCTACGAGCAGTACTTC. As protein: CASSPPGLRLYEQYF.

The chain has TRBV20-1 and TRBJ2-5; 8 nucleotides match TRBD2. This CDR3 contains 11 residues. Germline V CDR1 and CDR2: DFQATT, SNEGSKA (reference sequence). The CDR3 spells CTAREGETQYF. As DNA, the CDR3 is TGCACTGCCCGGGAGGGCGAGACCCAGTACTTC.

The chain joins TRBV3-1 (or the pseudogene TRBV3-2) to TRBJ2-2; a weak D match, TRBD1 (6 bases). This CDR3 region has 15 residues. V lost 0 bases to trimming and J lost 5 bases, with 10 bases between them. Germline V lookup: CDR1 LGHDT, CDR2 YNNKEL (reference sequence). In DNA form, the CDR3 reads TGTGCCAGCAGCCAAGAACAGGGATATACCGGGGAGCTGTTTTTT. Translating gives CASSQEQGYTGELFF.

The chain carries TRBV2 and TRBJ1-5; 10 positions match TRBD1. This CDR3 is 15 amino acids long. CDR1 SNHLY and CDR2 FYNNEI come from the germline V gene. The V gene end was trimmed by 3 bases and the J gene end by 5 bases; junction bases not matched to a gene: 4. CDR3 region: CASSDWGQGHQPQHF. The CDR3, as DNA: TGTGCCAGCAGTGATTGGGGACAGGGGCATCAGCCCCAGCATTTT.

The J gene is TRBJ2-7, the V gene TRBV4-1, with 7 bases that match TRBD2. From germline, CDR1 is MGHRA and CDR2 YSYEKL. Unmatched junction bases numbered 5, after V lost 4 bases and J lost 2 bases. The CDR3 length is 14 residues. This chain's CDR3 is CASSLGSGTYEQYF. The CDR3 coding sequence is TGCGCCAGCAGCCTGGGGAGCGGGACCTACGAGCAGTACTTC.

This rearrangement joins TRBV14 to TRBJ2-7, with a tentative D call TRBD1 (5 bases). Germline V gives CDR1 SGHDN, CDR2 FVKESK. CDR3 length: 16 amino acids. V was shortened by 1 base and J by 2 bases, with 15 bases between the two germline ends. For the CDR3, the DNA is TGTGCCAGCAGCCAAGGAGAAGCAGGGTGGACCTACGAGCAGTACTTC. Protein: CASSQGEAGWTYEQYF.

V gene TRBV7-2 combines with J gene TRBJ2-5; unclear D gene. CDR1 and CDR2 from the germline V gene are SGHTA and FQGNSA. The CDR3 loop spans 14 amino acids. V was clipped by 1 base and J by 5 bases, with 11 bases between them. DNA for the CDR3: TGTGCCAGCAGCTTAGAGGTGGGCTTGGAGACCCAGTACTTC. It is translated as CASSLEVGLETQYF.

This chain uses TRBV6-1 with TRBJ1-2; D gene uncertain. CDR1 MNHNS and CDR2 SASEGT come from the germline V gene. The CDR3 contains 17 residues. V gave up 4 bases and J gave up 2 bases, with 20 bases separating them. The DNA for the CDR3 is TGTGCCAGCAGTGTACGCGGAAGGGCGGGAGAGAACTATGGCTACACCTTC. Translating it yields CASSVRGRAGENYGYTF.

This chain uses TRBV2 with TRBJ1-4; 9 bases agree with TRBD1. V trimming: 6 bases; J trimming: 8 bases; junction bases outside the gene matches: 13. Germline V CDR1 and CDR2: SNHLY, FYNNEI. CDR3 length: 16 amino acids. The CDR3 bases are TGTGCCAGCAGACGTCCCGGGACAGGGTATCGGGAAAAACTGTTTTTT. It yields the protein CASRRPGTGYREKLFF.

This chain uses TRBV11-2 with TRBJ1-1; no definite D call. Germline V gene sequence: CDR1 SGHAT, CDR2 FQNNGV. The CDR3 has 16 residues. V lost 0 bases and J 7 bases, leaving 18 bases between the germline ends. DNA of the CDR3: TGTGCCAGCAGCTTAGATCGTGGGAGTTTCGGAAGTGAAGCTTTCTTT. Translating gives CASSLDRGSFGSEAFF.

V and J are TRBV5-8 and TRBJ1-2; D is ambiguous. This CDR3 has 14 amino acids. V lost 3 bases and J 5 bases, leaving 14 bases between the germline ends. From germline, CDR1 is SGHTS and CDR2 YDEGEE. The CDR3 protein is CASSSRSEGYGYTF. The CDR3 DNA sequence: TGTGCCAGCAGCTCACGCTCGGAGGGATATGGCTACACCTTC.

Of note for this clone: At one end, the junction sequence differs from germline, possibly due to a read error. This chain joins TRBV5-1 and TRBJ2-2; 7 bases agree with TRBD1. The CDR3 spans 17 residues. Germline V gene lookup returns CDR1 SGHRS and CDR2 YFSETQ. The CDR3 nucleotides are TGCACCAGCAGCTTGCGCTGGGACAGCTCGAACACCGGGGAGCTGTTTTTT. It specifies CTSSLRWDSSNTGELFF.

This rearrangement joins TRBV14 to TRBJ2-1, with D perhaps matching TRBD1 (6 bases). Germline CDR1 and CDR2: SGHDN and FVKESK. Trimming removed 3 bases from V and 9 bases from J, with 9 bases in between. This CDR3 comprises 12 residues. CDR3 nucleotides: TGTGCCAGCAGCCAGGGGGCTAGTGAGCAGTTCTTC. Translating it yields CASSQGASEQFF.

This clone was observed a few times. This chain uses TRBV5-1 with TRBJ2-3; 11 nucleotides line up with TRBD2. Unmatched junction bases numbered 9, after V lost 4 bases and J lost 2 bases. CDR1 is SGHRS, CDR2 YFSETQ, per germline. CDR3 length equals 17 residues. The CDR3 DNA reads as TGCGCCAGCAGCGCCTTAGGGACTAGCGGTCCCACAGATACGCAGTATTTT. It is translated as CASSALGTSGPTDTQYF.

The chain carries TRBV28 and TRBJ1-2; D unresolved. The CDR3 covers 13 residues. Germline values: CDR1 MDHEN, CDR2 SYDVKM. The ends were cut back, 7 bases at V and 1 base at J, with 10 bases in the middle. The CDR3 nucleotides read TGTGCCAGCACCCGAACGAGTAACTATGGCTACACCTTC. It encodes CASTRTSNYGYTF.

The chain recombines TRBV19 with TRBJ2-7, with D tentatively TRBD1 (6 bases). In germline, CDR1 is LNHDA, CDR2 SQIVND (reference sequence). This CDR3 has 14 residues. Between the trimmed V and J ends, which lost 3 bases and 3 bases, there was a span of 12 bases. The CDR3 here is CASSMTGWGYEQYF. CDR3 DNA sequence: TGTGCCAGTAGTATGACAGGTTGGGGCTACGAGCAGTACTTC.

V is TRBV6-6 and J is TRBJ1-4, with D perhaps matching TRBD1 (5 bases). Germline assignment: CDR1 MNHNY and CDR2 SVGAGI (reference sequence). This CDR3 comprises 15 residues. V was clipped by 7 bases and J by 6 bases, with 18 bases between them. DNA of the CDR3: TGTGCCAGCACTAAGCCAGGGCTCGAGGATGAAAAACTGTTTTTT. As protein: CASTKPGLEDEKLFF.

The genes are TRBV28 and TRBJ1-5; no definite D call. The CDR3 covers 14 residues. Trimming removed 4 bases from V and 6 bases from J, with 13 bases in between. The germline CDR1 and CDR2 sequences are MDHEN and SYDVKM. The CDR3 protein is CASSSPVRVQPQHF. As DNA, the CDR3 is TGTGCCAGCAGTTCGCCGGTGAGGGTTCAGCCCCAGCATTTT.

The chain is built from TRBV19 and TRBJ2-7; TRBD2 aligns across 13 bases. The germline gives CDR1 LNHDA, CDR2 SQIVND (reference sequence). The CDR3 is made up of 17 amino acids. The junction had 11 bases not matched to a gene; V was cut back by 5 bases and J by 4 bases. The CDR3 sequence is CASSPGLAGSLAYEQYF. DNA of the CDR3: TGTGCCAGTAGTCCGGGACTAGCGGGATCTCTAGCTTACGAGCAGTACTTC.

This chain uses TRBV6-4 with TRBJ2-6, with TRBD1 matching over 8 bases. The V gene's germline CDR1 is MRHNA and CDR2 SNTAGT. The length of the CDR3 is 17 residues. The V and J ends lost 6 bases and 2 bases, in that order; junction bases with no gene match: 9. CDR3 amino acids: CASSPGAGGAGANVLTF. In DNA, the CDR3 is TGTGCCAGCAGCCCCGGGGCAGGGGGCGCTGGGGCCAACGTCCTGACTTTC.

The CDR3 spells CASSYRGGNTEAFF. DNA of the CDR3: TGTGCCAGCAGTTACAGGGGAGGGAACACTGAAGCTTTCTTT. This chain links TRBV27 with TRBJ1-1, with 7 bases lining up with TRBD1. The germline CDR1 and CDR2 sequences are MNHEY and SMNVEV (reference sequence). The CDR3 is 14 amino acids. The J segment lost 1 base and the V segment lost 4 bases, leaving 3 bases of the junction unmatched.

The chain links TRBV24-1 to TRBJ2-1, with 9 bases fitting TRBD2. CDR3 length: 16 residues. Germline V CDR1 and CDR2: KGHDR, SFDVKD. The ends lost 3 bases at V and 0 bases at J; junction bases unmatched: 2. The CDR3 region is CATSDPSGNSYNEQFF. The DNA for the CDR3 is TGTGCCACCAGTGATCCTAGCGGGAACTCCTACAATGAGCAGTTCTTC.

V and J are TRBV5-1 and TRBJ2-5; D perhaps matches TRBD1 (5 bases). The CDR3 is 17 residues long. Trimming left V 0 bases short and J 5 bases short, with 20 bases between. Looked up from germline, CDR1 is SGHRS and CDR2 is YFSETQ. The CDR3 bases are TGCGCCAGCAGCTTGGGGGGCTTAAGCATCTCCGCGGAGACCCAGTACTTC. Protein product: CASSLGGLSISAETQYF.

This sequence joins TRBV6-6 and TRBJ2-2, with 11 positions matching TRBD2. With V trimmed by 5 bases and J by 0 bases, 5 bases remained unmatched. The CDR3 has 17 residues. Germline V lookup: CDR1 MNHNY, CDR2 SVGAGI (reference sequence). The CDR3 DNA reads TGTGCCAGCAGTCGGACTAGCGGGTCACCGAACACCGGGGAGCTGTTTTTT. Its translation is CASSRTSGSPNTGELFF.

The chain uses TRBV5-5 and TRBJ1-4, with 10 bases identical to TRBD1. Germline V gives CDR1 SGHKS, CDR2 YYEKEE (reference sequence). V gave up 4 bases and J gave up 7 bases; unmatched junction bases: 4. This CDR3 spans 14 amino acids. The chain's CDR3 is CASSEDRGLEKLFF. The CDR3 DNA is TGTGCCAGCAGCGAAGACAGGGGGCTTGAAAAACTGTTTTTT. The full variable domain, with the rest looked up from reference TRBV5-5 and TRBJ1-4, is DAGVTQSPTHLIKTRGQQVTLRCSPISGHKSVSWYQQVLGQGPQFIFQYYEKEERGRGNFPDRFSARQFPNYSSELNVNALLLGDSALYLCASSEDRGLEKLFFGSGTQLSVL.